This TCR beta chain was captured by sequencing in a study of human T cells and chemical hapten exposure. Study-level background: Investigators sensitized about 2 cm by about 2 cm of upper inner arm skin with 2% DPC.

TCRdb reanalysed the RACE reads using MiXCR and keeps one entry per CDR3 protein. The sample includes approximately 110,000 distinct CDR3 sequences, less than 10% of them seen just once. Time point given: patch test 2, 6 weeks after DPC sensitization. Treatment: therapeutic diphenylcyclopropenone sensitization with weekly scalp DPC. Prior to each patch test being applied, blood was drawn. Extraction of total RNA was performed on unfractionated whole blood. The germline V gene encodes CDR1 SGHTA and CDR2 FQGNSA. The CDR3 totals 14 residues. Losses at the gene ends were 2 bases for V and 5 bases for J; bases not matched to a gene: 5.

This clonotype was obtained from a woman between 35 and 50 years old with alopecia areata. Some clones in this sample may be carry-over from other donors' samples. The chain links TRBV7-2 to TRBJ1-1; 7 bases fit TRBD1. Material: whole blood, obtained in connection with sensitization to the hapten diphenylcyclopropenone (DPC). The CDR3 coding sequence is TGTGCCAGCAGCTTAACCGTCAGGGGGACTGAAGCTTTCTTT. The encoded protein is CASSLTVRGTEAFF.